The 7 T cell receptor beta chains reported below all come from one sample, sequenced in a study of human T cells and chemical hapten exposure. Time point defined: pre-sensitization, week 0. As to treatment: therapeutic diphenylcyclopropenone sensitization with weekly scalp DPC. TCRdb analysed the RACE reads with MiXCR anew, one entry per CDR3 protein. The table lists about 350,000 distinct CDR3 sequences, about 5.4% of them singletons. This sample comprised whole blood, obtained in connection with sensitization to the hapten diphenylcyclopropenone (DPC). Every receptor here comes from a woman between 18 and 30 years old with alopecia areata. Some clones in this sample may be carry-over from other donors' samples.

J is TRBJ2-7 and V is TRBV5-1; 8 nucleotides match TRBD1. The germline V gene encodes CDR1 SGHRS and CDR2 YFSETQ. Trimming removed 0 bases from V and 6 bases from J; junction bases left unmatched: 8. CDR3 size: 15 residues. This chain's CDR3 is CASSLALTDRAEQYF. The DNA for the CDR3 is TGCGCCAGCAGCTTGGCCCTAACGGACAGGGCCGAGCAGTACTTC.

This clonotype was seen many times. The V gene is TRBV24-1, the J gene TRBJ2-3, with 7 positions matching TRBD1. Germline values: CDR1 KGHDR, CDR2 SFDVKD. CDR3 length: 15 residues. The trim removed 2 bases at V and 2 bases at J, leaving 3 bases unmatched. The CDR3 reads CATSDWDSTTDTQYF. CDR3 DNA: TGTGCCACCAGTGATTGGGACAGCACCACAGATACGCAGTATTTT.

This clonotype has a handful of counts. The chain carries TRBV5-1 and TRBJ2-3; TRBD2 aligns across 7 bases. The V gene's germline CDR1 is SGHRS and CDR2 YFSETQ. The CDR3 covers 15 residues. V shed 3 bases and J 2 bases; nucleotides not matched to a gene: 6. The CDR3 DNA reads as TGCGCCAGCAGCTCCCGGGACTACTACACAGATACGCAGTATTTT. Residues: CASSSRDYYTDTQYF.

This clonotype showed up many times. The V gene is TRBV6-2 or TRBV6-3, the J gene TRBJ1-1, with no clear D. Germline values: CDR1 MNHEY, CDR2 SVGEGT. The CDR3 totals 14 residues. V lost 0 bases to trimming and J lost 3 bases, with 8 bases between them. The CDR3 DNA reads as TGTGCCAGCAGTTACTCACGGGTCTACACTGAAGCTTTCTTT. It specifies CASSYSRVYTEAFF.

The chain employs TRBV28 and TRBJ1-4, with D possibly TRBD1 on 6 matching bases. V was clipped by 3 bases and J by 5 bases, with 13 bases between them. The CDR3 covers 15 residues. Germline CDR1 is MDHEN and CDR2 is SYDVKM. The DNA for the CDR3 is TGTGCCAGCAGTTTTAACAGGGACTACAATGAAAAACTGTTTTTT. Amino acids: CASSFNRDYNEKLFF. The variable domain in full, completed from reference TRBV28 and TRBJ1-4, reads DVKVTQSSRYLVKRTGEKVFLECVQDMDHENMFWYRQDPGLGLRLIYFSYDVKMKEKGDIPEGYSVSREKKERFSLILESASTNQTSMYLCASSFNRDYNEKLFFGSGTQLSVL.

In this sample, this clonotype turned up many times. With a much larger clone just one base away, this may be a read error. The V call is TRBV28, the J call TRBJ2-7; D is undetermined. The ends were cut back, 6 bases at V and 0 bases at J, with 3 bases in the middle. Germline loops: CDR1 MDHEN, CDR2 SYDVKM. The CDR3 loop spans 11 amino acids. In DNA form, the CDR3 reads TGTGCCAGCAGATCCTCCTACGAGCAGTACTTC. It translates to CASRSSYEQYF.

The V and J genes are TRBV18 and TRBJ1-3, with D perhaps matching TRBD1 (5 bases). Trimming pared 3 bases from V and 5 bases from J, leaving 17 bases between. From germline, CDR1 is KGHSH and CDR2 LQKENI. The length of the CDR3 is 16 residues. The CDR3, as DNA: TGTGCCAGCTCACCTTCCGGGACGGGCAGAAGAAACACCATATATTTT. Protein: CASSPSGTGRRNTIYF.